These 16 T cell receptor beta chains were sequenced from one sample in a study of graft-versus-host responses after intestinal transplantation. Here immunoSEQ multiplex PCR was the method, and the copy in TCRdb shows in-frame clones only, minus some. The table lists around 120,000 clones, about 93% of them singletons. No antigens are known for them. Sample: unstimulated CD4+ T cells sorted from spleen or lymph node cells, taken before intestinal transplant. The receptor set was obtained from a human donor who received an intestinal transplant.

As DNA, the CDR3 is TGTGCCAGCAGCGCCCTCCAGGGCAACCTTCGCAAAAGCTCCTACGAGCAGTACTTC. It codes for CASSALQGNLRKSSYEQYF. The J gene is TRBJ2-7, the V gene TRBV13; D might be TRBD1 (5 bases). Germline assignment: CDR1 PRHDT and CDR2 FYEKMQ (reference sequence). The CDR3 contains 19 residues. The V gene lost 5 bases and the J gene lost 0 bases, with 26 bases spanning the gap.

This chain connects TRBV18 to TRBJ2-7; the D gene is possibly TRBD1 (6 bases). The CDR3 has 14 residues. V dropped 4 bases and J dropped 6 bases, with 16 bases sitting between them. The germline CDR1 and CDR2 sequences are KGHSH and LQKENI. CDR3: CASSLGQRQLEQYF. CDR3 DNA: TGTGCCAGCTCACTAGGACAGAGGCAGCTCGAGCAGTACTTC.

V gene TRBV6-6 combines with J gene TRBJ1-2; TRBD1 matches at 7 bases. The CDR3 spans 15 residues. The germline V gene encodes CDR1 MNHNY and CDR2 SVGAGI (reference sequence). Losses at the gene ends were 8 bases for V and 5 bases for J; bases not matched to a gene: 14. In DNA form, the CDR3 reads TGTGCCAGCCGGACCTACGCAGGGGGAGCTTATGGCTACACCTTC. Amino acids: CASRTYAGGAYGYTF.

This rearrangement joins TRBV11-3 to TRBJ2-7; 8 bases align to TRBD1. CDR1 is SGHNT and CDR2 is YENEEA in the germline V gene. The CDR3 length is 13 residues. With 4 bases clipped from V and 4 bases from J, the junction kept 3 bases outside the gene matches. This CDR3 is CASSSRTGYEQYF. CDR3 nucleotide sequence: TGTGCCAGCAGCTCGAGGACAGGGTACGAGCAGTACTTC.

The V and J genes are TRBV25-1 and TRBJ1-2; D possibly corresponds to TRBD1 (6 bases). The germline V gene encodes CDR1 MGHDK and CDR2 SYGVNS. The CDR3 has 12 residues. Trimming left V 4 bases short and J 8 bases short, with 11 bases between. CDR3 DNA: TGTGCCAGCAGTGCCACAGGGAGCGGCTACACCTTC. Amino acid sequence: CASSATGSGYTF.

The rearrangement joins TRBV6-1 to TRBJ2-6; 7 positions match TRBD2. V trimming: 2 bases; J trimming: 2 bases; junction bases outside the gene matches: 9. CDR3 length: 18 residues. Germline V gene lookup returns CDR1 MNHNS and CDR2 SASEGT. CDR3 DNA: TGTGCCAGCAGTGAATCGAGCGGGGCCAGGGCTGGGGCCAACGTCCTGACTTTC. Amino acid sequence: CASSESSGARAGANVLTF.

This chain links TRBV11-2 with TRBJ2-7; D ambiguous. Deletions cut 1 base from V and 5 bases from J, with 15 bases between. The CDR3 runs to 15 residues. Germline CDR1 is SGHAT and CDR2 is FQNNGV. The CDR3 nucleotides are TGTGCCAGCAGCTTAGCCCGAGGAGAGGTGGACGAGCAGTACTTC. Amino acid sequence: CASSLARGEVDEQYF. The entire variable domain, with the rest obtained from reference TRBV11-2 and TRBJ2-7, is as follows: EAGVAQSPRYKIIEKRQSVAFWCNPISGHATLYWYQQILGQGPKLLIQFQNNGVVDDSQLPKDRFSAERLKGVDSTLKIQPAKLEDSAVYLCASSLARGEVDEQYFGPGTRLTVT.

The J gene is TRBJ2-5, the V gene TRBV5-1, with D possibly TRBD2 on 5 matching bases. CDR3 length: 15 amino acids. Trimming shortened V by 0 bases and J by 1 base, and 10 bases separated the two germline ends. Per germline, CDR1 SGHRS and CDR2 YFSETQ. The CDR3 spells CASSLVATIQETQYF. The CDR3 DNA sequence: TGCGCCAGCAGCTTGGTAGCGACGATCCAAGAGACCCAGTACTTC.

V is TRBV5-4 and J is TRBJ1-2, with D unresolved. There are 13 residues in the CDR3. The germline gives CDR1 SGHNT, CDR2 YYREEE (reference sequence). V lost 3 bases and J 5 bases, leaving 11 bases between the germline ends. The CDR3 DNA sequence: TGTGCCAGCAGCTCCCAGGAGGTTTATGGCTACACCTTC. The encoded protein is CASSSQEVYGYTF.

The rearrangement uses TRBV7-9 and TRBJ2-7, with D possibly being TRBD1 (6 bases). CDR3 length equals 12 residues. V lost 5 bases, J lost 5 bases, and 10 bases lay in between. Germline CDR1 SEHNR, CDR2 FQNEAQ (reference sequence). The DNA for the CDR3 is TGTGCCAGCAGCCTTCAGGGGCACGAGCAGTACTTC. Its translation is CASSLQGHEQYF.

CDR3 nucleotide sequence: TGTGCCACCAGGTACGCGGGACAGGGGGCCTACGAGCAGTACTTC. It encodes CATRYAGQGAYEQYF. This chain joins TRBV15 and TRBJ2-7; 11 bases agree with TRBD1. CDR1 and CDR2 from the germline V gene are LNHNV and YYDKDF (reference sequence). The CDR3 spans 15 residues. The J segment lost 2 bases and the V segment lost 6 bases, leaving 6 bases of the junction unmatched.

The rearrangement joins TRBV7-2 to TRBJ2-7, with 12 positions matching TRBD2. Germline CDR1 SGHTA, CDR2 FQGNSA. CDR3 size: 19 residues. Trimming cost V 2 bases and J 2 bases; bases outside gene matches: 13. The CDR3 loop reads CASSLRRGLAGIRTYEQYF. Written as DNA, the CDR3 is TGTGCCAGCAGCTTAAGGCGTGGACTAGCGGGAATAAGGACCTACGAGCAGTACTTC.

The genes are TRBV10-2 and TRBJ1-5, with D tentatively TRBD1 (5 bases). The CDR3 has 20 amino acids. From germline, CDR1 is WSHSY and CDR2 SAAADI. The V gene lost 6 bases and the J gene lost 0 bases, with 27 bases spanning the gap. This chain's CDR3 is CASSRSPGPKTGYSNQPQHF. CDR3 in DNA: TGCGCCAGCAGCCGTTCTCCGGGACCAAAAACGGGTTATAGCAATCAGCCCCAGCATTTT.

Notes on this clone: The same CDR3 also results from other DNA sequences found in this sample. The chain is built from TRBV2 and TRBJ1-1; the match to TRBD1 covers 7 bases. After removal of 7 bases from V and 0 bases from J, the junction contained 5 bases not matched to a gene. Per the germline V gene, CDR1 is SNHLY and CDR2 is FYNNEI. The CDR3 has 14 amino acids. The CDR3 DNA follows: TGTGCCAGCAAGACACAGGGGCTGAACACTGAAGCTTTCTTT. This sequence encodes CASKTQGLNTEAFF. The variable domain in full, completed from reference TRBV2 and TRBJ1-1, reads EPEVTQTPSHQVTQMGQEVILRCVPISNHLYFYWYRQILGQKVEFLVSFYNNEISEKSEIFDDQFSVERPDGSNFTLKIRSTKLEDSAMYFCASKTQGLNTEAFFGQGTRLTVV.

The chain is built from TRBV27 and TRBJ1-1; TRBD1 is a possible D gene (5 bases). This CDR3 is built from 16 residues. With 8 bases removed from V and 1 base from J, the gap between germline ends came to 20 bases. CDR1 is MNHEY, CDR2 SMNVEV, per germline (reference sequence). The CDR3 DNA reads TGTGCCAGCCGGAGTCTAAAACGGGGGACGAACACTGAAGCTTTCTTT. Translating gives CASRSLKRGTNTEAFF.

This chain connects TRBV29-1 to TRBJ2-1, with 11 bases that match TRBD2. The germline V gene has CDR1 SQVTM and CDR2 ANQGSEA. The CDR3 has 19 residues. The J segment lost 1 base and the V segment lost 0 bases, leaving 11 bases of the junction unmatched. CDR3 DNA: TGCAGCGTTGAAGAACGGAGACTAGCGGGACCCGGTTCCTACAATGAGCAGTTCTTC. Translating it yields CSVEERRLAGPGSYNEQFF.